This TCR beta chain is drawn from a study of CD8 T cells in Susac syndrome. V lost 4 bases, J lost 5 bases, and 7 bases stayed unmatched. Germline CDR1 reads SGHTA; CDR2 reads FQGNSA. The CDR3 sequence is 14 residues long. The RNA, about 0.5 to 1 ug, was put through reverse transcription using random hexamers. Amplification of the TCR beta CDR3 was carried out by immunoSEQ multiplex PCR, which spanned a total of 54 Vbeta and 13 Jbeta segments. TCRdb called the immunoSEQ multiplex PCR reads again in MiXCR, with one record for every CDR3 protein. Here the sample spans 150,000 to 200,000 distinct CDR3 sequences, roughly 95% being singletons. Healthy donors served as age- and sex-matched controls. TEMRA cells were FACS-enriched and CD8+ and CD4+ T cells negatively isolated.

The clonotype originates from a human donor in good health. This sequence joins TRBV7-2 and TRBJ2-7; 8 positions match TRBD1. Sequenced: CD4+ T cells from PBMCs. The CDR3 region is CASSWYRGKDEQYF. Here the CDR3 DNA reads TGTGCCAGCAGCTGGTACAGGGGGAAGGACGAGCAGTACTTC.